The 15 T cell receptor beta chains reported below all come from one sample, sequenced in a study of blood T cell repertoires in COVID-19. Some clones are missing from TCRdb's copy, which holds only in-frame ones; the method was immunoSEQ multiplex PCR. The sample shows around 64,000 clones, under 80% of them seen only once. The sample consisted of PBMCs or T cells enriched from blood (not recorded which). The receptor source for this set is an older woman who had been exposed to COVID-19.

This clone occurred once. The chain couples TRBV7-8 to TRBJ1-2; D call uncertain. CDR3 length: 15 residues. Germline V gene data show CDR1 as SGHVS and CDR2 as FQNEAQ. Deletions cut 1 base from V and 2 bases from J, with 11 bases between. CDR3 sequence reads: CASSLEDLYNYGYTF. The CDR3 DNA is TGTGCCAGCAGCTTAGAGGACTTATACAACTATGGCTACACCTTC.

This clone was seen many times. The chain carries TRBV6-4 and TRBJ1-5; D not certain. CDR3 size: 17 residues. V lost 0 bases to trimming and J lost 2 bases, with 14 bases between them. CDR1 and CDR2 (germline): MRHNA, SNTAGT. The CDR3 here is CASSDSRAGMRNQPQHF. In nucleotides, the CDR3 is TGTGCCAGCAGTGACTCGAGGGCCGGGATGCGCAATCAGCCCCAGCATTTT.

This chain connects TRBV11-2 to TRBJ2-1; TRBD2 matches 8 bases. Germline assignment: CDR1 SGHAT and CDR2 FQNNGV. The CDR3 consists of 15 residues. Unmatched junction bases numbered 7, after V lost 5 bases and J lost 4 bases. This CDR3 reads CASSPRTSPYNEQFF. The CDR3 nucleotides are TGTGCCAGCAGCCCGAGGACTAGCCCATACAATGAGCAGTTCTTC.

The rearrangement uses TRBV28 and TRBJ1-2; weak D call: TRBD1 (5 bases). The CDR3 covers 15 residues. Germline V lookup: CDR1 MDHEN, CDR2 SYDVKM. The ends were cut back, 5 bases at V and 5 bases at J, with 18 bases in the middle. As DNA, the CDR3 is TGTGCCAGCAGTCCAGGTGGGGCAGTCTTATATGGCTACACCTTC. Its translation: CASSPGGAVLYGYTF.

The chain has TRBV9 and TRBJ2-2; the D is unclear. The length of the CDR3 is 15 residues. In germline, CDR1 is SGDLS, CDR2 YYNGEE. Trimming shortened V by 4 bases and J by 2 bases, and 12 bases separated the two germline ends. The CDR3 region has the DNA TGTGCCAGCAGCCCGAGAGCAGGTAACACCGGGGAGCTGTTTTTT. Translation gives CASSPRAGNTGELFF.

J is TRBJ2-7 and V is TRBV2; weak D call: TRBD1 (6 bases). Between the trimmed V and J ends, which lost 2 bases and 5 bases, there was a span of 10 bases. The CDR3 consists of 13 residues. Germline CDR1 reads SNHLY; CDR2 reads FYNNEI. CDR3 amino acids: CASSEQGMNEQYF. Written as DNA, the CDR3 is TGTGCCAGCAGTGAACAGGGGATGAACGAGCAGTACTTC.

The chain is built from TRBV11-2 and TRBJ2-4; 7 bases fit TRBD2. CDR3 length: 16 residues. Germline CDR1 is SGHAT and CDR2 is FQNNGV. With 3 bases clipped from V and 0 bases from J, the junction kept 5 bases outside the gene matches. This chain's CDR3 is CASSLGGPSAKNIQYF. The CDR3 region has the DNA TGTGCCAGCAGCTTGGGAGGGCCATCAGCCAAAAACATTCAGTACTTC.

The chain is built from TRBV3-1 (or the pseudogene TRBV3-2) and TRBJ1-1, with D possibly TRBD1 on 5 matching bases. CDR1 is LGHDT, CDR2 YNNKEL, per germline (reference sequence). Trimming removed 3 bases from V and 1 base from J, with 9 bases in between. The CDR3 sequence is 14 residues long. CDR3 DNA sequence: TGTGCCAGCAGCCACCTAGGACAGAACACTGAAGCTTTCTTT. Its translation: CASSHLGQNTEAFF.

This chain connects TRBV28 to TRBJ2-1; TRBD1 aligns across 7 bases. V shed 4 bases, J shed 4 bases, and the junction held 10 bases outside the gene matches. Germline values: CDR1 MDHEN, CDR2 SYDVKM. This CDR3 region has 16 residues. The CDR3 DNA sequence: TGTGCCAGCAGTTCAGGGACAGCAGGAATTTACAATGAGCAGTTCTTC. Amino acids: CASSSGTAGIYNEQFF.

CDR3 sequence: CASNPRGPYNEQFF. CDR3 bases: TGTGCCAGCAACCCGCGGGGGCCTTACAATGAGCAGTTCTTC. V usage is TRBV27 and J usage is TRBJ2-1; a possible D gene is TRBD2 (7 bases). The ends were cut back, 7 bases at V and 4 bases at J, with 14 bases in the middle. The CDR3 totals 14 residues. Germline values: CDR1 MNHEY, CDR2 SMNVEV (reference sequence).

The chain has TRBV28 and TRBJ1-2; maybe TRBD1 (5 bases). V was pared by 6 bases and J by 1 base, with 9 bases between. CDR1 and CDR2 from the germline V gene are MDHEN and SYDVKM. The CDR3 has 13 residues. Here the CDR3 reads CASRQAFNYGYTF. The CDR3 coding sequence is TGTGCCAGCAGACAGGCTTTTAACTATGGCTACACCTTC.

The gene calls are TRBV6-2 or TRBV6-3 and TRBJ1-5; TRBD1 agrees at 7 bases. Germline V CDR1 and CDR2: MNHEY, SVGEGT. Germline trimming cut 6 bases from V and 0 bases from J; bases unmatched to any gene: 5. The CDR3 has 15 amino acids. The CDR3 loop is CASSHRGYSNQPQHF. CDR3 DNA: TGTGCCAGCAGCCACAGGGGCTATAGCAATCAGCCCCAGCATTTT.

The CDR3 DNA reads TGTGCCAGCAGTTATGGCCAGAGGGATGGCTACACCTTC. As protein: CASSYGQRDGYTF. This chain uses TRBV6-2 or TRBV6-3 with TRBJ1-2; D is uncertain. The CDR3 contains 13 residues. Germline CDR1 is MNHEY and CDR2 is SVGEGT. Between the trimmed V and J ends, which lost 3 bases and 6 bases, there was a span of 11 bases.

This sequence joins TRBV6-5 and TRBJ1-5; D perhaps matches TRBD1 (5 bases). V gave up 6 bases and J gave up 9 bases, with 9 bases separating them. The CDR3 covers 11 residues. Germline V lookup: CDR1 MNHEY, CDR2 SVGAGI. The CDR3 DNA is TGTGCCAGCAGGGCCGGGGGGCCCCAGCATTTT. Its translation is CASRAGGPQHF.

The chain is built from TRBV5-1 and TRBJ1-1; D not certain. Trimming left V 0 bases short and J 5 bases short, with 11 bases between. The length of the CDR3 is 14 residues. Germline CDR1 reads SGHRS; CDR2 reads YFSETQ. The CDR3 coding sequence is TGCGCCAGCAGCTTGGACGGGGTTTGGACTGAAGCTTTCTTT. Its protein is CASSLDGVWTEAFF.